This passage covers 18 T cell receptor beta chains from one sample sequenced in a study of CD8 T cells in ankylosing spondylitis. Findings and limits, study-wide: Seemingly characteristic of ankylosing spondylitis blood was a TCR beta motif consisting of about 8 highly homologous variants.

TCRdb passed the 5' RACE reads through MiXCR, listing each CDR3 protein once. The table includes some 840,000 distinct CDR3 sequences, roughly 10% detected once. Their specific antigens are unknown. The material sequenced was blood, either unsorted or a sorted T cell fraction (not recorded which). These receptors all stem from a male donor with ankylosing spondylitis.

The chain joins TRBV7-2 to TRBJ1-3; D unresolved. CDR1 is SGHTA and CDR2 is FQGNSA in the germline V gene. V was cut by 5 bases and J by 9 bases, with 17 bases left in between. This CDR3 contains 14 residues. The CDR3 sequence: CASSMDVRRGTIYF. The CDR3 DNA reads TGTGCCAGCAGCATGGACGTACGGCGGGGCACCATATATTTT.

In its sample, this clonotype was seen a few times. This rearrangement joins TRBV20-1 to TRBJ2-3; D unclear. The CDR3 totals 13 residues. V was shortened by 6 bases and J by 6 bases, with 16 bases between the two germline ends. Germline V lookup: CDR1 DFQATT, CDR2 SNEGSKA (reference sequence). CDR3 in DNA: TGCAGTGCCCATCTGTCTGGCCGCGATACGCAGTATTTT. This gives the protein CSAHLSGRDTQYF.

The J gene is TRBJ1-4, the V gene TRBV6-6, with D unresolved. Germline lookup yields CDR1 MNHNY and CDR2 SVGAGI (reference sequence). Between the trimmed V and J ends, which lost 7 bases and 0 bases, there was a span of 0 bases. CDR3 length: 11 residues. This chain's CDR3 is CASTTNEKLFF. Written as DNA, the CDR3 is TGTGCCAGCACAACTAATGAAAAACTGTTTTTT.

There are a few counts of this clonotype. The chain employs TRBV12-3 or TRBV12-4 and TRBJ2-7; a weak D match, TRBD1 (6 bases). The CDR3 spans 13 residues. Trimming removed 6 bases at V and 5 bases at J, with 14 bases between. CDR3 bases: TGTGCCAGCAGCACAGGGATAGGTGACGAGCAGTACTTC. Protein sequence: CASSTGIGDEQYF.

The DNA for the CDR3 is TGCAGTGCTAGAAATCGGGCACCAGGATTGGGGGAGCTGTTTTTT. This sequence encodes CSARNRAPGLGELFF. The chain is built from TRBV20-1 and TRBJ2-2; D is uncertain. Trimming stripped 2 bases from V and 8 bases from J, with 18 bases between. CDR3 length: 15 residues. Looked up from germline, CDR1 is DFQATT and CDR2 is SNEGSKA (reference sequence).

This clonotype turned up a few times. The chain uses TRBV20-1 and TRBJ2-1; 15 nucleotides agree with TRBD2. The CDR3 runs to 17 residues. Germline lookup yields CDR1 DFQATT and CDR2 SNEGSKA (reference sequence). The trim removed 6 bases at V and 6 bases at J, leaving 12 bases unmatched. The CDR3 protein is CSARTSGGALWSNEQFF. The CDR3 DNA sequence: TGCAGTGCCAGGACTAGCGGGGGGGCCTTATGGTCCAATGAGCAGTTCTTC.

This clonotype was observed many times. The V gene is TRBV7-9, the J gene TRBJ1-3; no clear D gene. In germline, CDR1 is SEHNR, CDR2 FQNEAQ (reference sequence). There are 13 residues in the CDR3. V was cut by 2 bases and J by 5 bases, with 7 bases left in between. The CDR3 is CASSLTLRNTIYF. As DNA, the CDR3 is TGTGCCAGCAGCTTAACCCTACGAAACACCATATATTTT.

The chain employs TRBV27 and TRBJ1-1; perhaps TRBD1 as D (5 bases). Trimming removed 7 bases at V and 4 bases at J, with 19 bases between. The germline gives CDR1 MNHEY, CDR2 SMNVEV (reference sequence). This CDR3 is 15 amino acids long. The CDR3, as DNA: TGTGCCAGCACCCCGAATGGGGGTTTCAGCACTGAAGCTTTCTTT. Residues: CASTPNGGFSTEAFF.

V gene TRBV6-5 combines with J gene TRBJ2-5; no clear D. The CDR3 is made up of 15 amino acids. The V end was cut by 0 bases, the J end by 2 bases, with 10 bases between. CDR1 and CDR2 (germline): MNHEY, SVGAGI. The CDR3 here is CASSYSKGWQETQYF. In DNA, the CDR3 is TGTGCCAGCAGTTACTCGAAGGGATGGCAAGAGACCCAGTACTTC.

Here the CDR3 DNA reads TGTGCCAGTAGTTCCTACGGCGGGAGAGTTAATGAGCAGTTCTTC. Its translation is CASSSYGGRVNEQFF. The V call is TRBV19, the J call TRBJ2-1; TRBD2 aligns across 7 bases. CDR3 size: 15 residues. V shed 5 bases, J shed 7 bases, and the junction held 11 bases outside the gene matches. Germline V gene sequence: CDR1 LNHDA, CDR2 SQIVND (reference sequence).

This clonotype was seen only a few times. The J gene is TRBJ2-7, the V gene TRBV20-1, with TRBD1 matching 9 bases. CDR3 length: 15 amino acids. Trimming cost V 0 bases and J 4 bases; bases outside gene matches: 7. The germline CDR1 and CDR2 sequences are DFQATT and SNEGSKA (reference sequence). The CDR3 nucleotides are TGCAGTGCTAGAGACCCCCGGACAGGGGAGTACGAGCAGTACTTC. The encoded protein is CSARDPRTGEYEQYF.

This clonotype was seen ten or more times. The DNA of the CDR3 is TGTGCCATCAGTGAGTTGGGTGAGGGAGAGCAGCCCCAGCATTTT. Protein product: CAISELGEGEQPQHF. The rearrangement links TRBV10-3 to TRBJ1-5; D ambiguous. This CDR3 is 15 amino acids long. CDR1 and CDR2 (germline): ENHRY, SYGVKD. The ends were cut back, 1 base at V and 7 bases at J, with 14 bases in the middle.

J is TRBJ1-6 and V is TRBV20-1; tentatively, D is TRBD1 (5 bases). This CDR3 is built from 13 residues. Trimming left V 3 bases short and J 8 bases short, with 11 bases between. From germline, CDR1 is DFQATT and CDR2 SNEGSKA (reference sequence). CDR3: CSARRIQDSPLHF. The CDR3 DNA is TGCAGTGCTAGGCGGATACAGGATTCACCCCTCCACTTT.

The chain uses TRBV7-9 and TRBJ2-1; TRBD2 agrees at 11 bases. Germline V CDR1 and CDR2: SEHNR, FQNEAQ (reference sequence). V was clipped by 5 bases and J by 4 bases; unmatched bases: 7. This CDR3 has 16 residues. For the CDR3, the DNA is TGTGCCAGCAGCATAATAGCGGGGGGGCCATACAATGAGCAGTTCTTC. This gives the protein CASSIIAGGPYNEQFF.

This clonotype turned up a few times. The genes are TRBV4-3 and TRBJ2-1, with 15 bases identical to TRBD2. V was clipped by 2 bases and J by 14 bases; unmatched bases: 4. CDR3 length: 14 residues. Germline-derived CDR1 and CDR2 are LGHNA and YSLEER. CDR3 residues: CASSQLGTSGRKFF. The DNA for the CDR3 is TGCGCCAGCAGCCAACTAGGGACTAGCGGGAGGAAGTTCTTC.

V is TRBV18 and J is TRBJ1-5; D is uncertain. V was clipped by 6 bases and J by 4 bases, with 10 bases between them. CDR3 length: 13 amino acids. CDR1 and CDR2 (germline): KGHSH, LQKENI. The CDR3 DNA follows: TGTGCCAGCTCTCCTTCTGAAAATCAGCCCCAGCATTTT. It translates to CASSPSENQPQHF.

A few counts support this clonotype. CDR3 DNA: TGCAGTGCTAGAGTACAGGGACTAGACGAGCAGTACTTC. It translates to CSARVQGLDEQYF. The chain combines TRBV20-1 with TRBJ2-7; the match to TRBD2 covers 8 bases. This CDR3 is built from 13 residues. Trimming at V came to 1 base and at J to 5 bases, leaving 4 bases not matched to a gene. Germline V lookup: CDR1 DFQATT, CDR2 SNEGSKA (reference sequence).

V usage is TRBV25-1 and J usage is TRBJ2-2; 7 bases are a match to TRBD1. Trimming cost V 2 bases and J 3 bases; bases outside gene matches: 6. The CDR3 extends over 16 amino acids. Germline V gene lookup returns CDR1 MGHDK and CDR2 SYGVNS. In DNA, the CDR3 is TGTGCCAGCAGTGAACGTACAGGGGCCGACACCGGGGAGCTGTTTTTT. It codes for CASSERTGADTGELFF. The full variable domain, completed using reference TRBV25-1 and TRBJ2-2, is EADIYQTPRYLVIGTGKKITLECSQTMGHDKMYWYQQDPGMELHLIHYSYGVNSTEKGDLSSESTVSRIRTEHFPLTLESARPSHTSQYLCASSERTGADTGELFFGEGSRLTVL.